The TCR beta chain under discussion was sequenced for a study of Ad26.COV2.S vaccination and SARS-CoV-2 variants. This clone has only one observation. What it recognizes is unknown. Clones were sequenced by immunoSEQ multiplex PCR, and TCRdb holds only the in-frame ones, with some missing. The profile shows approximately 400,000 clones, roughly nine tenths of them singletons. Whole-study results and caveats: Researchers reported similar non-spike TCR breadth in vaccine and placebo recipients.

CDR1 and CDR2 from the germline V gene are SNHLY and FYNNEI. Trimming stripped 6 bases from V and 0 bases from J, with 12 bases between. The CDR3 totals 14 residues. This specimen was peripheral blood, taken after recovery from COVID-19. The gene calls are TRBV2 and TRBJ2-7, with D possibly TRBD1 on 6 matching bases. The clonotype was recovered from a human donor who had recovered from COVID-19. The CDR3 nucleotides are TGTGCCAGCAGCGTAACAGGGCGCTCCTACGAGCAGTACTTC. Protein: CASSVTGRSYEQYF. The variable domain in full, with the rest retrieved from reference TRBV2 and TRBJ2-7, is EPEVTQTPSHQVTQMGQEVILRCVPISNHLYFYWYRQILGQKVEFLVSFYNNEISEKSEIFDDQFSVERPDGSNFTLKIRSTKLEDSAMYFCASSVTGRSYEQYFGPGTRLTVT.